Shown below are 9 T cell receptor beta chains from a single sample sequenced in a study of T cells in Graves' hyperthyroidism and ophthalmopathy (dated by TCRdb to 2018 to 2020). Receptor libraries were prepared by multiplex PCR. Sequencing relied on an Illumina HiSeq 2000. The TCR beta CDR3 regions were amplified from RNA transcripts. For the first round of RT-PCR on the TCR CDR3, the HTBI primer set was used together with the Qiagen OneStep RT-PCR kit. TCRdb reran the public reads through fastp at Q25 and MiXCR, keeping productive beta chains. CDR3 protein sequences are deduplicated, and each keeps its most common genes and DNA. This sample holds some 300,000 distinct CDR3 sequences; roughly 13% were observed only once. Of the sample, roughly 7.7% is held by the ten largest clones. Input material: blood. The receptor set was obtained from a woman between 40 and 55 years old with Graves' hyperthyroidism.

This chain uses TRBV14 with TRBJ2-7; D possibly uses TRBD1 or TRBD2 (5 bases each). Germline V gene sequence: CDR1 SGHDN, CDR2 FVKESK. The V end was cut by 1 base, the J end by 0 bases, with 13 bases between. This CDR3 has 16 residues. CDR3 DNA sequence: TGTGCCAGCAGCCAAGGATGGGGGTCAACCTCCTACGAGCAGTACTTC. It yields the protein CASSQGWGSTSYEQYF.

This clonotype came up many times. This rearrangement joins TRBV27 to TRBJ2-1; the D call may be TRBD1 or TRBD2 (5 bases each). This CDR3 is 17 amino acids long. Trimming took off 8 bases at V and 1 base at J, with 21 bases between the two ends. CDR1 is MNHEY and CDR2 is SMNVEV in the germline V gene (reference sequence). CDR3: CASAGHLGTGSYNEQFF. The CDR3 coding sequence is TGTGCCAGCGCCGGGCATCTCGGGACCGGATCCTACAATGAGCAGTTCTTC.

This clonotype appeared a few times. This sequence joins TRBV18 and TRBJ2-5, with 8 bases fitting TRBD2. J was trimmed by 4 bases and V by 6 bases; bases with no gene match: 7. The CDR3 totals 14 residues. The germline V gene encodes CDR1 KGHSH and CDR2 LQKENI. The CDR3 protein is CASSQGLVGETQYF. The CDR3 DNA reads TGTGCCAGCTCCCAGGGACTAGTTGGAGAGACCCAGTACTTC.

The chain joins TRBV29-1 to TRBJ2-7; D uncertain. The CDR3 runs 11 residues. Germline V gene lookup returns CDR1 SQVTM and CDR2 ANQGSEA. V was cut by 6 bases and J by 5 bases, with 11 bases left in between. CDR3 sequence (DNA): TGCAGCGTGTATGGGCTTAACGAGCAGTACTTC. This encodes CSVYGLNEQYF.

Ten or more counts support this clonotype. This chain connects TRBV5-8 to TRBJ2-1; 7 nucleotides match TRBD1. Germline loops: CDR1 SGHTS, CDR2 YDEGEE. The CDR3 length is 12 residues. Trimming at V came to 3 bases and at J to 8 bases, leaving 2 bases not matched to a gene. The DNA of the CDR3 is TGTGCCAGCAGCTGGACAGGAGATGAGCAGTTCTTC. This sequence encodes CASSWTGDEQFF.

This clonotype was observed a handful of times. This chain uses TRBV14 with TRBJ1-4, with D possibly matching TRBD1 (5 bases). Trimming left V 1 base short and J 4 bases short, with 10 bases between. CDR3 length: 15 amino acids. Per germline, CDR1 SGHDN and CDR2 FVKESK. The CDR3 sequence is CASSQVIQGNEKLFF. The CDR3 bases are TGTGCCAGCAGCCAAGTTATCCAGGGTAATGAAAAACTGTTTTTT. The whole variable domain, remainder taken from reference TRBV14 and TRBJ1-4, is EAGVTQFPSHSVIEKGQTVTLRCDPISGHDNLYWYRRVMGKEIKFLLHFVKESKQDESGMPNNRFLAERTGGTYSTLKVQPAELEDSGVYFCASSQVIQGNEKLFFGSGTQLSVL.

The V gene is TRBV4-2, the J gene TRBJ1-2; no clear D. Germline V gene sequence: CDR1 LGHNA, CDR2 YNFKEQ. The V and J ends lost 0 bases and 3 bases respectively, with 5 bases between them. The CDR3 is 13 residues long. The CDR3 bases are TGTGCCAGCAGCCAAGATAGTCACTATGGCTACACCTTC. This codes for CASSQDSHYGYTF.

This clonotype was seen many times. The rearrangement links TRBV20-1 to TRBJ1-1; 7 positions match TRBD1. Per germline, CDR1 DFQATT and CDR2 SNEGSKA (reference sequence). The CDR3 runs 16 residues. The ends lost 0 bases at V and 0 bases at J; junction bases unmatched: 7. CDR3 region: CSARDVRGVMNTEAFF. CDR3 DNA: TGCAGTGCTAGAGATGTCAGGGGGGTCATGAACACTGAAGCTTTCTTT.

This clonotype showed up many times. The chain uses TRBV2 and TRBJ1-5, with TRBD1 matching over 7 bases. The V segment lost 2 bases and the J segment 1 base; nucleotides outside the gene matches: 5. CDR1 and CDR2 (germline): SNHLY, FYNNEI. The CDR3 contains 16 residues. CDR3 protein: CASSERGRESNQPQHF. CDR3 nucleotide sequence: TGTGCCAGCAGTGAAAGGGGGCGGGAGAGCAATCAGCCCCAGCATTTT.